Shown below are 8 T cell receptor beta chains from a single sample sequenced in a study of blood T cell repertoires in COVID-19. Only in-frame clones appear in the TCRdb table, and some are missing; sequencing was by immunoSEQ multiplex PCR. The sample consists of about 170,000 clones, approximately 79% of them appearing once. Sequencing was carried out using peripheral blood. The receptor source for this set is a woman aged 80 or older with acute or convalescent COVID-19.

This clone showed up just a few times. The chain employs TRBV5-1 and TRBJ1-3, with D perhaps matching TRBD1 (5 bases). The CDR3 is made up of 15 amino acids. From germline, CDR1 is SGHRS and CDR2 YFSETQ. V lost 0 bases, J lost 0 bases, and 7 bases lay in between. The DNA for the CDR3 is TGCGCCAGCAGCTTGGGGGGCTACTCTGGAAACACCATATATTTT. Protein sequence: CASSLGGYSGNTIYF.

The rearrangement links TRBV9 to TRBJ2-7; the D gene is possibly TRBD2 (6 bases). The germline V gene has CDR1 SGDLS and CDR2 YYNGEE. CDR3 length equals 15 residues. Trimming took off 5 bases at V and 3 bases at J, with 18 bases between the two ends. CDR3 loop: CASSMGLSSDYEQYF. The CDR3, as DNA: TGTGCCAGCAGTATGGGACTTTCGTCGGACTACGAGCAGTACTTC.

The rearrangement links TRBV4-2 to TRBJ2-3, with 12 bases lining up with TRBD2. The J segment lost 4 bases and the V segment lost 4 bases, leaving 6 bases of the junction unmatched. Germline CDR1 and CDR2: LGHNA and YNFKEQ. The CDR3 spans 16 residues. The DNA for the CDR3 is TGTGCCAGCAGCCGTAGACTAGCGGGAGTCCCAGATACGCAGTATTTT. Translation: CASSRRLAGVPDTQYF.

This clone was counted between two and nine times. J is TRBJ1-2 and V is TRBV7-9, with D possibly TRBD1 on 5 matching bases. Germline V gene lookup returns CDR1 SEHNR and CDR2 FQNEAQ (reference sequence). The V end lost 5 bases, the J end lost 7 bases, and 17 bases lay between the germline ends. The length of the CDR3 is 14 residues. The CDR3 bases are TGTGCCAGCAGCACGCTGTCGGGGGACGTTGGCTACACCTTC. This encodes CASSTLSGDVGYTF.

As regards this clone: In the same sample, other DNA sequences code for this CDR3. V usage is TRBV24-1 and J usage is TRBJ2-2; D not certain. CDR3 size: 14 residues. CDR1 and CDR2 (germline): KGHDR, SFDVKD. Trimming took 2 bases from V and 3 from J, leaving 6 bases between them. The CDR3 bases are TGTGCCACCAGTGATTCTTCCTACACCGGGGAGCTGTTTTTT. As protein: CATSDSSYTGELFF.

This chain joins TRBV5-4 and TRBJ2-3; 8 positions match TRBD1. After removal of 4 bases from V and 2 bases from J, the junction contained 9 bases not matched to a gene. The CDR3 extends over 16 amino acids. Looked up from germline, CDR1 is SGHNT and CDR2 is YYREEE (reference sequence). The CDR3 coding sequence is TGTGCCAGCAGCGAGAACAGGGGGTCATCCACAGATACGCAGTATTTT. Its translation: CASSENRGSSTDTQYF.

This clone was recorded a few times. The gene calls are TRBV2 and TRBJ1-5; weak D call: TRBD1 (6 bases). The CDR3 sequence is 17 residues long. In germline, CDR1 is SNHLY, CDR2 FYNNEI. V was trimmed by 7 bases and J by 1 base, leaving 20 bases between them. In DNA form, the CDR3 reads TGTGCCAGCAACGGGAGGGGGGGCCTTAGGAGCAATCAGCCCCAGCATTTT. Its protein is CASNGRGGLRSNQPQHF.

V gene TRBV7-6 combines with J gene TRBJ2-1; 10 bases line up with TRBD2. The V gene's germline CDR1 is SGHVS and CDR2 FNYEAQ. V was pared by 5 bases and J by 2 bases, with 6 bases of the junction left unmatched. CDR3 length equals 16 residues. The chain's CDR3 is CASSRQTSGAYNEQFF. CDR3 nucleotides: TGTGCCAGCAGCCGACAAACTAGCGGGGCCTACAATGAGCAGTTCTTC.